This passage covers 3 T cell receptor beta chains from one sample sequenced in a study of CD8 T cell repertoires and HIV-1 epitope variants. Their antigens remain unidentified. The assay was immunoSEQ multiplex PCR, and TCRdb's table has in-frame clones only and misses some. The table includes some 5,100 clones, 55% to 80% detected once. Material: cultured CD8+ T cells derived from PBMCs. All receptors come from a male donor with HIV.

This clone is large within its sample. The chain couples TRBV15 to TRBJ1-1; D is undetermined. V was clipped by 0 bases and J by 2 bases, with 10 bases between them. This CDR3 region has 15 residues. Germline V gene data show CDR1 as LNHNV and CDR2 as YYDKDF (reference sequence). The CDR3 region is CATSRDRAPNTEAFF. The CDR3 region has the DNA TGTGCCACCAGCAGAGATAGGGCGCCAAACACTGAAGCTTTCTTT.

The genes are TRBV7-9 and TRBJ2-5, with D perhaps being TRBD1 or TRBD2 (5 bases each). This CDR3 spans 13 amino acids. Germline CDR1 reads SEHNR; CDR2 reads FQNEAQ (reference sequence). V was shortened by 3 bases and J by 3 bases, with 8 bases between the two germline ends. CDR3 protein: CASSFGDEETQYF. For the CDR3, the DNA is TGTGCCAGCAGCTTCGGGGACGAAGAGACCCAGTACTTC.

The chain uses TRBV6-4 and TRBJ2-3; 9 positions agree with TRBD1. The CDR3 has 14 amino acids. Germline values: CDR1 MRHNA, CDR2 SNTAGT. The J segment lost 4 bases and the V segment lost 6 bases, leaving 5 bases of the junction unmatched. The CDR3 here is CASSEQGAADTQYF. The CDR3 DNA reads as TGTGCCAGCAGCGAACAGGGGGCGGCAGATACGCAGTATTTT.